The T cell receptor (beta chain) described here comes from a study of regulatory T cells in long-lasting Graves disease. Study details: Prior antithyroid drug treatment in newly diagnosed Graves' patients lasted under 3 months.

The time point denotes: newly diagnosed GD, antithyroid drugs for less than 3 months. RNA isolated from PBMCs was used to make the TCR library. This clonotype has ten or more counts. Antigen: not known. Germline assignment: CDR1 MNHEY and CDR2 SMNVEV (reference sequence). V gave up 2 bases and J gave up 4 bases, with 6 bases separating them. This CDR3 has 13 amino acids. Relying on iRepertoire HTBI primers and Arm-PCR of CDR3 regions, the team built TCR beta libraries. TCRdb re-called the multiplex PCR reads through MiXCR, storing one row per CDR3 protein. Of about 540,000 distinct CDR3 sequences listed, roughly 13% are singletons. Study-wide points: Persistent disease was characterized by preferential usage of TRBV28, TRBJ1-2 and TRBJ2-5.

The same sample was also used in a study of T cells in Graves' hyperthyroidism and ophthalmopathy. That paper states: First-round RT-PCR of the TCR CDR3 relied on the HTBI primer set.

Sequencing used peripheral blood mononuclear cells (PBMCs), obtained at new diagnosis, from a patient treated with antithyroid drugs. The receptor comes from a man aged 25 to 40 with Graves disease. The genes are TRBV27 and TRBJ2-1; D unclear. The CDR3 DNA follows: TGTGCCAGCAGTTTAAACGGGTACAATGAGCAGTTCTTC. Its translation: CASSLNGYNEQFF.